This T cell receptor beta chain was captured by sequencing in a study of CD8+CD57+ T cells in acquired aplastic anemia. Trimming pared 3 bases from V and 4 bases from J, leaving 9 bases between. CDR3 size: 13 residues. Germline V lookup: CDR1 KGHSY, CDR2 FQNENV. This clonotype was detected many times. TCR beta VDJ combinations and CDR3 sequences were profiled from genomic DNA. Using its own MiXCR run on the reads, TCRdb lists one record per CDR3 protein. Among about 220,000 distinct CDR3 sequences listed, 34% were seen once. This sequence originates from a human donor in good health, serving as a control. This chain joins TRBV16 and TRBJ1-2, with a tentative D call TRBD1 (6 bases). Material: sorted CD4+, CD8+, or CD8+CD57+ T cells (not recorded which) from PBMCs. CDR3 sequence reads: CASSHGQLYGYTF. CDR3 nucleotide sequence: TGTGCCAGCAGCCATGGACAGCTCTATGGCTACACCTTC. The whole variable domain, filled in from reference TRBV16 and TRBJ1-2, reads GEEVAQTPKHLVRGEGQKAKLYCAPIKGHSYVFWYQQVLKNEFKFLISFQNENVFDETGMPKERFSAKCLPNSPCSLEIQATKLEDSAVYFCASSHGQLYGYTFGSGTRLTVV.